This is a list of T cell receptor beta chains from one sample in a study of blood T cell repertoires in COVID-19. Assay: immunoSEQ multiplex PCR; the TCRdb copy retains only in-frame clones and omits some. In the table there are around 83,000 clones, around nine tenths of which are singletons. The sequenced material came from peripheral blood. Receptors originate from a man aged 70 or older with active or convalescent COVID-19. CDR3s include the opening cysteine and the closing phenylalanine or tryptophan. The D gene is left open where the match is weak. A clone size is listed for some rows: how often the clone was seen (once, few, many), or a class if it is expanded.

TRBD2 NA TRBJ2-2 TRBV5-1 CASSLGTTSGRNTGELFF TGCGCCAGCAGCTTGGGCACAACTAGCGGGAGGAACACCGGGGAGCTGTTTTTT
NA NA TRBJ1-1 TRBV11-1 CASSLWSVNTEAFF TGTGCCAGCAGCTTATGGTCAGTGAACACTGAAGCTTTCTTT
NA NA TRBJ2-5 TRBV18 CASSLNRDQETQYF TGTGCCAGCTCATTGAACCGGGACCAAGAGACCCAGTACTTC
TRBD1 NA TRBJ2-7 TRBV9 CASSPREGGSTYYEQYF TGTGCCAGCAGCCCACGAGAAGGGGGCTCTACCTACTACGAGCAGTACTTC
TRBD1 NA TRBJ1-2 TRBV6-6 CASSYLDRDGYTF TGTGCCAGCAGTTACTTGGACAGGGATGGCTACACCTTC
TRBD1 NA TRBJ2-1 TRBV19 CASSIFIDRDNEQFF TGTGCCAGTAGTATTTTCATAGACAGGGACAATGAGCAGTTCTTC
NA NA TRBJ2-3 TRBV28 CASSFRGRSEDTQYF TGTGCCAGCAGTTTTCGGGGGAGGAGTGAAGATACGCAGTATTTT
TRBD2 NA TRBJ2-2 TRBV19 CASSIRLAGGPGELFF TGTGCCAGTAGTATCCGACTAGCGGGTGGTCCCGGGGAGCTGTTTTTT
TRBD1 NA TRBJ1-2 TRBV5-5 CASRFGTDNYGYTF TGTGCCAGCAGGTTCGGGACAGATAACTATGGCTACACCTTC
NA NA TRBJ1-1 TRBV28 CASRVRGSRNTEAFF TGTGCCAGCAGGGTACGGGGGAGTCGGAACACTGAAGCTTTCTTT
NA NA TRBJ1-3 TRBV30 CAWSVSNTIYF TGTGCCTGGAGCGTCTCGAACACCATATATTTT
NA few TRBJ1-2 TRBV29-1 CSSAHLYGYTF TGCAGCTCGGCACATTTATATGGCTACACCTTC
NA NA TRBJ2-1 TRBV27 CASSKPGLTYPEQFF TGTGCCAGCAGCAAACCGGGACTTACGTACCCTGAGCAGTTCTTC
TRBD2 once TRBJ2-2 TRBV18 CASLAGANTGELFF TGTGCCAGCCTAGCGGGAGCGAACACCGGGGAGCTGTTTTTT
NA NA TRBJ2-3 TRBV6-6 CASILGGTSVADTQYF NA
NA few TRBJ1-5 TRBV12-3/TRBV12-4 CASSFGGAQPQHF TGTGCCAGCAGTTTCGGGGGGGCTCAGCCCCAGCATTTT
NA NA TRBJ2-7 TRBV5-5 CASSPGYSYEQYF TGTGCCAGCAGCCCCGGGTACTCCTACGAGCAGTACTTC
TRBD2 NA TRBJ2-5 TRBV4-2 CASSQDGLAGGETQYF TGTGCCAGCAGCCAAGATGGGCTAGCGGGAGGAGAGACCCAGTACTTC
TRBD1 NA TRBJ2-5 TRBV7-3 CASSPGRIQGARETQYF TGTGCCAGCAGCCCAGGGAGGATCCAGGGGGCGCGGGAGACCCAGTACTTC
NA NA TRBJ1-1 TRBV7-9 CASSPGGRTEAFF TGTGCCAGCAGCCCAGGAGGGCGCACTGAAGCTTTCTTT
TRBD1 NA TRBJ1-2 TRBV6-5 CASSSTGNYGYTF TGTGCCAGCAGTTCGACAGGGAACTATGGCTACACCTTC
TRBD1 NA TRBJ2-7 TRBV5-1 CASKLGQGAYEQYF TGCGCCAGCAAACTCGGACAGGGGGCCTACGAGCAGTACTTC
TRBD2 NA TRBJ2-7 TRBV5-1 CASSAGLAGGEQYF TGCGCCAGCAGCGCCGGACTAGCGGGAGGCGAGCAGTACTTC
TRBD1 NA TRBJ1-5 TRBV2 CASSGQGGQPQHF TGTGCCAGCAGCGGACAGGGGGGTCAGCCCCAGCATTTT
NA NA TRBJ2-2 TRBV5-1 CASSTGQATGELFF TGCGCCAGCAGCACTGGACAAGCCACCGGGGAGCTGTTTTTT
NA NA TRBJ1-5 TRBV5-5 CASSLRRNQPQHF TGTGCCAGCAGCTTGCGGAGAAATCAGCCCCAGCATTTT
NA few TRBJ2-1 TRBV10-3 CAINPGATTSNEQFF TGTGCCATCAACCCGGGAGCCACAACCTCCAATGAGCAGTTCTTC
NA NA TRBJ1-4 TRBV2 CASSKQGGNEKLFF TGTGCCAGCAGCAAACAGGGCGGTAATGAAAAACTGTTTTTT
NA NA TRBJ2-1 TRBV7-3 CASSLGGSYPDNEQFF TGTGCCAGCAGCTTAGGGGGCTCGTATCCTGACAATGAGCAGTTCTTC
NA NA TRBJ1-5 TRBV21-1 CASSGRHPREQPQHF TGTGCCAGCAGCGGGAGACACCCCCGGGAACAGCCCCAGCATTTT
NA once TRBJ2-1 TRBV3-1/TRBV3-2 CASSQSAYNEQFF TGTGCCAGCAGCCAATCCGCGTACAATGAGCAGTTCTTC
NA NA TRBJ2-3 TRBV2 CASSGTLTTTDTQYF TGTGCCAGCTCCGGGACTTTAACGACCACAGATACGCAGTATTTT
NA NA TRBJ2-3 TRBV19 CASKEQTSTDTQYF TGTGCCAGTAAAGAGCAAACTAGCACAGATACGCAGTATTTT
NA NA TRBJ1-1 TRBV2 CASRVNRENTEAFF TGTGCCAGCAGGGTCAACAGGGAAAACACTGAAGCTTTCTTT
TRBD1 few TRBJ1-4 TRBV6-5 CASRRQGEKLFF TGTGCCAGCAGGCGACAGGGTGAAAAACTGTTTTTT
TRBD2 NA TRBJ2-1 TRBV6-4 CASSRTGTSGTNEQFF TGTGCCAGCAGTCGTACCGGGACTAGCGGGACCAATGAGCAGTTCTTC
NA NA TRBJ2-3 TRBV28 CASSRDTQYF TGTGCCAGCAGTCGGGATACGCAGTATTTT
TRBD2 NA TRBJ2-7 TRBV11-2 CASSLAGGTLFYEQYF TGTGCCAGCAGCTTAGCGGGAGGGACATTATTCTACGAGCAGTACTTC
TRBD1 NA TRBJ1-1 TRBV7-2 CASSPYEGASTEAFF TGTGCCAGCAGCCCATACGAGGGGGCCAGCACTGAAGCTTTCTTT